The following is a T cell receptor (beta chain) sequence with its context. Its antigen remains unknown. Germline loops: CDR1 PRHDT, CDR2 FYEKMQ (reference sequence). Trimming at V came to 1 base and at J to 5 bases, leaving 4 bases not matched to a gene. The CDR3 is made up of 15 amino acids. The sample belongs to a study of a mutant IDH1 vaccine in newly diagnosed glioma. Study summary: Treated patients, approximately 60% male and about 38% female, averaged roughly 43 years of age. Antecedent treatment encompassed radiotherapy, temozolomide, or their combination; the majority received both. The timing of visit V12 was week 35, and that of visit V13 was week 47. Findings of the study overall: Patients showed vaccine-induced immune responses at a rate of roughly 93%.

Described time point: week 47, end of study. Doses of 300 ug of mutant IDH1 20-mer peptide were given with topical imiquimod. Profiling relied on immunoSEQ multiplex PCR, and the TCRdb table lists in-frame clones only, not all of them. The sample records 35,000 to 45,000 clones, roughly 70% being singletons. Sequencing used PBMCs, obtained from a glioma patient whose treatment included an IDH1 peptide vaccine. The chain carries TRBV13 and TRBJ1-1; 10 bases are a match to TRBD1. The TCR was taken from a man aged 35-49 years with glioma. In DNA, the CDR3 is TGTGCCAGCAGCTTAGCTGGGACAGGGGTGACTGAAGCTTTCTTT. Residues: CASSLAGTGVTEAFF.